Listed below are T cell receptor beta chains from one sample, sequenced in a study of graft-versus-host responses after intestinal transplantation. TCRdb's table, derived via immunoSEQ multiplex PCR, lists solely in-frame clones and lacks some. Among 10,000 to 15,000 clones, 70% to 85% were seen once, and the ten largest hold roughly 4%. Sample: ileum tissue, taken roughly 140 days after intestinal transplantation. The receptor source for this set is a human patient who received an intestinal transplant, so some T cells may come from the graft donor. The CDR3 runs from the conserved cysteine through the conserved F or W. D genes are given only for firm matches.

NA,TRBV18,TRBJ2-7,15,CASSPTTGSSYEQYF
NA,TRBV14,TRBJ2-7,13,CASSWGPVYEQYF
TRBD2,TRBV18,TRBJ2-7,17,CASSPLSGLAFPYEQYF
NA,TRBV6-1,TRBJ1-6,14,CASSEYITASPLHF
NA,TRBV2,TRBJ2-7,14,CASSARGPLGEQYF
TRBD1,TRBV18,TRBJ1-5,14,CASSATGGNQPQHF
NA,TRBV18,TRBJ1-5,15,CASSPLRATNQPQHF
NA,TRBV2,TRBJ1-5,14,CASRTGHSNQPQHF
NA,TRBV19,TRBJ2-7,14,CASSIYQGSYEQYF
TRBD1,TRBV5-1,TRBJ2-2,15,CASSSGTGGTGELFF
TRBD1,TRBV25-1,TRBJ2-7,17,CASSGTFSGTATYEQYF
NA,TRBV7-2,TRBJ1-2,12,CASSLQGYGYTF
TRBD2,TRBV5-3,TRBJ2-7,12,CARSLGKRGIRF
TRBD2,TRBV10-2,TRBJ2-7,13,CASRGGGAGEQYF
NA,TRBV28,TRBJ2-1,12,CASGSSYNEQFF
NA,TRBV6-5,TRBJ2-7,13,CASTIAATYEQYF
TRBD2,TRBV9,TRBJ2-3,13,CASSQGTSDTQYF
TRBD2,TRBV4-2,TRBJ2-3,16,CASSQALGGITDTQYF
NA,TRBV11-2,TRBJ2-7,13,CASSLGGLYEQYF
NA,TRBV28,TRBJ2-5,14,CASSPGWEPETQYF
NA,TRBV11-2,TRBJ2-6,18,CASSLEGGGNSGANVLTF
NA,TRBV11-3,TRBJ2-7,13,CASSLFGEGEQYF
TRBD2,TRBV7-2,TRBJ2-5,16,CASSALTSGGGETQYF
NA,TRBV15,TRBJ2-7,14,CATSRNGQEGEQYF
TRBD1,TRBV9,TRBJ1-1,14,CASSGGDRGTEAFF
TRBD1,TRBV7-7,TRBJ1-2,13,CANSTGGAYGYTF
TRBD2,TRBV18,TRBJ2-1,16,CASSPTSGGAVNEQFF
TRBD2,TRBV27,TRBJ2-3,15,CASTLGTSGTDTQYF
TRBD2,TRBV6-5,TRBJ2-5,16,CASSSWGGANQETQYF
TRBD2,TRBV10-1,TRBJ2-7,15,CASSESGLAGVEQYF
TRBD1,TRBV5-6,TRBJ2-3,13,CASSLGGQGREYF
NA,TRBV9,TRBJ2-1,14,CASSSNSPRGEQFF
TRBD1,TRBV9,TRBJ2-7,14,CASSIRDRDYEQYF
TRBD2,TRBV5-1,TRBJ2-7,14,CASSLVAGGDEQYF
NA,TRBV6-4,TRBJ2-3,13,CASSESGGLAQYF
NA,TRBV7-3,TRBJ1-5,15,CASSLGVPSNQPQHF
NA,TRBV7-6,TRBJ1-5,15,CASSLRGGGNQPQHF